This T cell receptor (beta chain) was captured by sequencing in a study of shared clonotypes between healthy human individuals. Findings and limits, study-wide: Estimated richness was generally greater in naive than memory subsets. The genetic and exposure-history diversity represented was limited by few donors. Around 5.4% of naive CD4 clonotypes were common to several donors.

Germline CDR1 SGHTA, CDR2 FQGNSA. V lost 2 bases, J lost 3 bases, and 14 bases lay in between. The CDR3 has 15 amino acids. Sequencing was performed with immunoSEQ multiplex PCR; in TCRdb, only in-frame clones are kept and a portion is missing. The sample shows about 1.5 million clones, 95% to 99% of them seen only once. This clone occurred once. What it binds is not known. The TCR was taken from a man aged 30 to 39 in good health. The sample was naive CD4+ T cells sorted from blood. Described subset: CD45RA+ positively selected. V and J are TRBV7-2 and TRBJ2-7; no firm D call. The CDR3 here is CASSLSAGENYEQYF. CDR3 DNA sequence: TGTGCCAGCAGCTTAAGCGCAGGAGAAAACTACGAGCAGTACTTC.